Listed below are T cell receptor beta chains from one sample, sequenced in a study of blood T cell repertoires in COVID-19. Profiled with immunoSEQ multiplex PCR; TCRdb holds only in-frame clones, not every one. Here the sample spans some 240,000 clones, around 83% being singletons. Sequencing was done on a sample of peripheral blood. The receptors derive from a woman aged 65 to 85 with COVID-19, enrolled during active disease. Both conserved end residues are part of each CDR3. A D gene is named only where the DNA matches it firmly. Clone size is given for some rows only: seen once, a few or many times, or a class if the clone is expanded.

clone size	V gene	J gene	D gene	CDR3 DNA	CDR3 protein
NA	TRBV18	TRBJ1-2	NA	TGTGCCAGCTCAGCCCAGGGGCGCAACTATGGCTACACCTTC	CASSAQGRNYGYTF
NA	TRBV5-6	TRBJ2-3	NA	TGTGCCAGCAGCTTCATAGCCGGGACTAGCACAGATACGCAGTATTTT	CASSFIAGTSTDTQYF
NA	TRBV7-9	TRBJ2-7	NA	TGTGCCAGCAGCTTAGGACCCGGGACAAGCTCCTACGAGCAGTACTTC	CASSLGPGTSSYEQYF
few	TRBV5-4	TRBJ2-7	TRBD2	TGTGCCAGCAGCTGGGGGCTAGCGGGCATATCAAGCTCCTACGAGCAGTACTTC	CASSWGLAGISSSYEQYF
NA	TRBV2	TRBJ2-7	NA	TGTGCCAGCAAACGGAGCGCGAACGAGCAGTACTTC	CASKRSANEQYF
NA	TRBV2	TRBJ2-2	TRBD1	TGTGCCAGCAGGGCCGGGACAGGGGTCTCCGGGGAGCTGTTTTTT	CASRAGTGVSGELFF
NA	TRBV4-3	TRBJ2-5	TRBD2	TGCGCCAGCAGCCAAGAAGTAGCGGGAGGTAGGGGGACCCAGTACTTC	CASSQEVAGGRGTQYF
NA	TRBV10-3	TRBJ2-1	TRBD2	TGTGCCATCAGGGGTAGCGGGAGGGATGAGCAGTTCTTC	CAIRGSGRDEQFF
NA	TRBV19	TRBJ1-2	NA	TGTGCCAGTATGGCACATGGAGGGAATGGCTACACCTTC	CASMAHGGNGYTF
NA	TRBV3-1/TRBV3-2	TRBJ2-2	NA	TGTGCCAGCAGCCAAAGTACTAACACCGGGGAGCTGTTTTTT	CASSQSTNTGELFF
NA	TRBV9	TRBJ1-1	NA	TGTGCCAGCAGCGCAAATCGGGGGGACACTGAAGCTTTCTTT	CASSANRGDTEAFF
NA	TRBV19	TRBJ2-2	TRBD2	TGTGCCAGTAGCCCCCTAGCGGGGGTAAACACCGGGGAGCTGTTTTTT	CASSPLAGVNTGELFF
NA	TRBV6-1	TRBJ1-2	NA	TGTGCCAGCAGTGAAGATCCCCTGGCCCACTACACCTTC	CASSEDPLAHYTF
NA	TRBV3-1/TRBV3-2	TRBJ2-7	NA	TGTGCCAGCGGGGACTGGCCCTCCTACGAGCAGTACTTC	CASGDWPSYEQYF
NA	TRBV28	TRBJ2-5	NA	TGTGCCAGCAGTTTAGAGTACGGGTTGCTCCAAGAGACCCAGTACTTC	CASSLEYGLLQETQYF
NA	TRBV11-2	TRBJ2-7	TRBD1	TGTGCCAGCAGCTTAGCCCTACAGGGGGGCTCCTACGAGCAGTACTTC	CASSLALQGGSYEQYF
NA	TRBV5-5	TRBJ2-1	TRBD1	TGTGCCAGCAGCTGGGGACAGTCCTACAATGAGCAGTTCTTC	CASSWGQSYNEQFF
NA	TRBV16	TRBJ1-3	NA	TGTGCCAGCAGCCAAGTTCCAACAGGGAAGGGAAACACCATATATTTT	CASSQVPTGKGNTIYF
NA	TRBV5-1	TRBJ2-5	NA	TGCGCCAGCAGCCCGAAGCCTCAAGAGACCCAGTACTTC	CASSPKPQETQYF
NA	TRBV7-9	TRBJ2-3	TRBD2	TGTGCCAGCAGATTAGGGCTGTTCGCGGGAGAGGCTTCAGATACGCAGTATTTT	CASRLGLFAGEASDTQYF
NA	TRBV30	TRBJ1-2	TRBD1	TGTGCCTCTGCGGGACAGGGCGTAACCTATGGCTACACCTTC	CASAGQGVTYGYTF
NA	TRBV3-1/TRBV3-2	TRBJ2-1	TRBD2	TGTGCCAGCAGCCAAGCCCTAGCGGGGTCCTACAATGAGCAGTTCTTC	CASSQALAGSYNEQFF
NA	TRBV9	TRBJ2-7	TRBD1	TGTGCCAGCAGCGTAGGGGGGACAGAGTCCTACGAGCAGTACTTC	CASSVGGTESYEQYF
NA	TRBV28	TRBJ2-7	NA	TGTGCCAGCACTTCTGGGAGGTCCCACGAGCAGTACTTC	CASTSGRSHEQYF
NA	TRBV30	TRBJ2-3	NA	TGTGCCTGGAGCATCGGAGGGCCAGATACGCAGTATTTT	CAWSIGGPDTQYF
NA	TRBV24-1	TRBJ2-3	NA	TGTGCCACCAGTGATTCCCACAGTAGCGGTACAGATACGCAGTATTTT	CATSDSHSSGTDTQYF
NA	TRBV28	TRBJ2-7	TRBD2	TGTGCCAGCAGTACTCCGGGACTAGCGGGAGCTCCCGCTTTGGAGTACTTC	CASSTPGLAGAPALEYF
NA	TRBV6-5	TRBJ2-7	NA	TGTGCCAGCAGCCGGATGGGGCCCTACGAGCAGTACTTC	CASSRMGPYEQYF
once	TRBV24-1	TRBJ2-3	NA	TGTGCCACCAGTGATCTAACAGGGGACTTCACAGATACGCAGTATTTT	CATSDLTGDFTDTQYF
NA	TRBV29-1	TRBJ2-3	NA	TGCAGCGTAGCGGTTCAGGATACGCAGTATTTT	CSVAVQDTQYF
NA	TRBV24-1	TRBJ2-2	TRBD1	TGTGCCACCAGTGCTTCCGGGACAGGGAATTTTGCCGGGGAGCTGTTTTTT	CATSASGTGNFAGELFF
few	TRBV7-2	TRBJ2-1	TRBD1	TGTGCCAGCAGGGGACAGGTCTACAATGAGCAGTTCTTC	CASRGQVYNEQFF
NA	TRBV7-2	TRBJ2-1	NA	TGTGCCAGCAGCTTATCCGGGGGGCAAGTGAATGAGCAGTTCTTC	CASSLSGGQVNEQFF
NA	TRBV7-2	TRBJ2-4	NA	TGTGCCAGCAGCCAGGGAAGTGGGCGCCCCATTCAGTACTTC	CASSQGSGRPIQYF
NA	TRBV27	TRBJ1-1	NA	TGTGCCAGCAGTTTCCTAGGCACTGAAGCTTTCTTT	CASSFLGTEAFF
NA	TRBV11-3	TRBJ2-2	NA	TGTGCCAGCAGCCCGGAGCTGGCCGGGGAGCTGTTTTTT	CASSPELAGELFF
NA	TRBV6-5	TRBJ1-2	NA	TGTGCCAGCAGAAGCCGGGACTCCGCCAATGGCTACACCTTC	CASRSRDSANGYTF
NA	TRBV2	TRBJ2-7	NA	TGTGCCAGCGGGAGTAGCTACGAGCAGTACTTC	CASGSSYEQYF
NA	TRBV6-5	TRBJ2-7	NA	TGTGCCAGCAGTACAGGGGACTCCGAGCAGTACTTC	CASSTGDSEQYF
NA	TRBV28	TRBJ1-2	NA	TGTGCCAGCAGTTCCGCTCAGTTGGGAGGGCAAAACTATGGCTACACCTTC	CASSSAQLGGQNYGYTF
NA	TRBV29-1	TRBJ2-1	TRBD2	TGCAGCGTTGCTACTAGCGGGAGTATAAATGAGCAGTTCTTC	CSVATSGSINEQFF
NA	TRBV5-1	TRBJ2-3	NA	TGCGCCAGCTTCGGGGAAGGCACAGATACGCAGTATTTT	CASFGEGTDTQYF
NA	TRBV7-9	TRBJ1-6	NA	TGTGCCAGCAGCTTGAAAGAGGGTTCACCCCTCCACTTT	CASSLKEGSPLHF